This TCR beta chain was sequenced in a study of CD8+ T cells in alopecia areata. General study findings and limits: Mice gave a clearer picture of TCR sharing than patients did, possibly for HLA-related reasons.

With respect to this clone: Its antigen remains unknown.

As part of sample collection, lesional scalp punch biopsies and peripheral blood were taken from alopecia areata patients. Germline V gives CDR1 SQVTM, CDR2 ANQGSEA. This CDR3 is 13 amino acids long. Trimming at V came to 4 bases and at J to 5 bases, leaving 5 bases not matched to a gene. RNA was isolated and reverse transcribed to cDNA, the sequencing template. Clones were read by immunoSEQ multiplex PCR, and TCRdb kept only the in-frame ones, dropping some. This sample has some 110,000 clones; roughly two fifths occur once, and the top ten carry 2.5% to 3.5%. This chain joins TRBV29-1 and TRBJ1-5; TRBD1 agrees at 7 bases. What was sequenced was CD4+ T cells sorted from blood. The source of this sequence is a human donor with alopecia areata. CDR3 in DNA: TGCAGCGTTGGGGTCAGGGGGGATCAGCCCCAGCATTTT. Translated: CSVGVRGDQPQHF.